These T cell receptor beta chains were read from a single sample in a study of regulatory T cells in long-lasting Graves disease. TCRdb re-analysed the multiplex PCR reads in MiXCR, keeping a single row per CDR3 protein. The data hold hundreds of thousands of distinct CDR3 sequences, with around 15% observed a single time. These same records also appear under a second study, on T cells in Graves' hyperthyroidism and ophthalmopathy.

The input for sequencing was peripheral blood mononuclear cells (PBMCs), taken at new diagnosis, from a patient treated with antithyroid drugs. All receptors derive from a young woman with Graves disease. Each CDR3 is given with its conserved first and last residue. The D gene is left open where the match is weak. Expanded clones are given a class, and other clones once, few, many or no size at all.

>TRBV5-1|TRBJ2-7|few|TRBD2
CASSFGRKSSYEQYF
TGCGCCAGCAGCTTCGGGAGGAAGAGCTCCTACGAGCAGTACTTC
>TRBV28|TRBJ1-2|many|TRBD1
CASSLARGQLYGYTF
TGTGCCAGCAGTTTGGCCCGGGGACAGTTATATGGCTACACCTTC
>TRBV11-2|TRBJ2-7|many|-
CASSRGFGGGSSYEQYF
TGTGCCAGCAGCCGGGGGTTCGGGGGTGGGAGCTCCTACGAGCAGTACTTC
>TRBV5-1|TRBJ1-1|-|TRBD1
CASSSPGQRTNTEAFF
TGCGCCAGCAGCTCGCCGGGACAGCGGACGAACACTGAAGCTTTCTTT
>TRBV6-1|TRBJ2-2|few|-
CASTRGLWDTGELFF
TGTGCCAGCACACGGGGGCTTTGGGACACCGGGGAGCTGTTTTTT
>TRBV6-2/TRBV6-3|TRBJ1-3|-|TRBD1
CASSYWTGAGNTIYF
TGTGCCAGCAGTTACTGGACAGGGGCTGGAAACACCATATATTTT
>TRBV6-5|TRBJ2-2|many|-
CASSYSQGSGELFF
TGTGCCAGCAGTTACTCCCAGGGTTCGGGGGAGCTGTTTTTT
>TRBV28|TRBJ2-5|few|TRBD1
CASRHRGLFKETQYF
TGTGCCAGCAGGCACAGGGGGCTCTTCAAAGAGACCCAGTACTTC
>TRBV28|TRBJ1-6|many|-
CASSLVDRMPSNSPLHF
TGTGCCAGCAGTTTAGTTGACAGGATGCCATCGAATTCACCCCTCCACTTT
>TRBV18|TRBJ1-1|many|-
CASSPDKVTEAFF
TGTGCCAGCTCCCCCGATAAAGTAACTGAAGCTTTCTTT
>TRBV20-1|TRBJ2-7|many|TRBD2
CSATYSTSGRAYEQYF
TGCAGTGCTACCTACTCTACTAGCGGGAGGGCCTACGAGCAGTACTTC
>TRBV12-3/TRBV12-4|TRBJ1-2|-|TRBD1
CASNLDYGTGEYGYTF
TGTGCCAGCAATTTAGATTATGGGACAGGGGAATATGGCTACACCTTC
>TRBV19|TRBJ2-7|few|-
CASSIMGTSNNYEQYF
TGTGCCAGTAGTATTATGGGGACTTCAAACAACTACGAGCAGTACTTC
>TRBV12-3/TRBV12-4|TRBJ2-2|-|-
CASSLTVWGSSTGELFF
TGTGCCAGCAGTTTAACCGTCTGGGGGAGTAGCACCGGGGAGCTGTTTTTT
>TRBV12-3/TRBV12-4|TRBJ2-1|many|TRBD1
CASSLYLVGRGMDNEQFF
TGTGCCAGCAGTTTATACTTAGTCGGCAGGGGGATGGATAATGAGCAGTTCTTC
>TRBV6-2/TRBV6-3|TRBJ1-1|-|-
CASSEVQGVAEAFF
TGTGCCAGCAGTGAAGTACAGGGAGTGGCTGAAGCTTTCTTT
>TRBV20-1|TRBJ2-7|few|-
CSGQTGNEGEQYF
TGCAGTGGACAAACAGGGAACGAGGGGGAGCAGTACTTC
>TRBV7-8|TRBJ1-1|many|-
CASQRQQNTEAFF
TGTGCCAGCCAACGACAGCAGAACACTGAAGCTTTCTTT
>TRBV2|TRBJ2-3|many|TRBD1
CASSPTGTADTQYF
TGTGCCAGCAGTCCGACAGGGACAGCAGATACGCAGTATTTT
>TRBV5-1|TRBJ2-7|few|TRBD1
CASSLGQGITYEQYF
TGCGCCAGCAGCTTGGGACAGGGGATCACCTACGAGCAGTACTTC
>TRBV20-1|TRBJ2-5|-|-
CSARDVKGWGQETQHF
TGCAGTGCTAGAGATGTTAAGGGATGGGGCCAAGAGACCCAGCACTTC
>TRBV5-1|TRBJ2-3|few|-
CASSGGGRVKDTQYF
TGCGCCAGCAGCGGTGGTGGAAGGGTAAAAGATACGCAGTATTTT
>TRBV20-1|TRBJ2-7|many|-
CSAYVGGKSYEQYF
TGCAGTGCTTATGTAGGGGGAAAATCCTACGAGCAGTACTTC
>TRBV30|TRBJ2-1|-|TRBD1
CAWSVDRVNNEQFF
TGTGCCTGGAGTGTAGACAGGGTGAACAATGAGCAGTTCTTC
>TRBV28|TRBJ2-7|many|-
CASRPGQRYEQYF
TGTGCCAGCAGACCCGGACAGCGATACGAGCAGTACTTC
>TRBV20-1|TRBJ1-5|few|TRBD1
CSALHGTGGNQPQHF
TGCAGTGCCTTACACGGGACAGGGGGCAATCAGCCCCAGCATTTT
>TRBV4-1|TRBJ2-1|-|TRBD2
CASSRQDLAGGYNEQFF
TGCGCCAGCAGCCGACAAGACCTAGCGGGAGGGTACAATGAGCAGTTCTTC
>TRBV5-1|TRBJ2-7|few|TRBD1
CASSPQGAISIIDEQYF
TGCGCCAGCAGCCCCCAGGGGGCTATCTCGATCATCGACGAGCAGTACTTC
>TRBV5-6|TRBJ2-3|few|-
CASSRKAHTDTQYF
TGTGCCAGCAGCCGTAAGGCTCACACAGATACGCAGTATTTT
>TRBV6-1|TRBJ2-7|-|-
CASSPLGILYEQYF
TGTGCCAGCAGTCCCCTGGGGATCCTCTACGAGCAGTACTTC
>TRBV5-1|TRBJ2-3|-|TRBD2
CASSPWTSGSPTDTQYF
TGCGCCAGCAGCCCCTGGACTAGCGGGAGTCCCACAGATACGCAGTATTTT
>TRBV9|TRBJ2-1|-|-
CASSAQGGGSSSGHEQFF
TGTGCCAGCAGCGCCCAAGGGGGCGGGAGCTCGTCAGGACATGAGCAGTTCTTC
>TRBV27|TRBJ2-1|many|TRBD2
CASSLSGRAANEQFF
TGTGCCAGCAGTTTAAGCGGGAGGGCCGCCAATGAGCAGTTCTTC